In its sample, the clone carrying this TCR beta chain ranks as medium-sized. Its antigen is unidentified. These data belong to a study of neurological immune-mediated disorders. General study findings and limits: The authors found no clinical or MRI feature associated with the multiple sclerosis repertoire cluster. Phylogenetic grouping assigned the repertoires of 18 of 34 multiple sclerosis patients to a single cluster of related CDR3 sequences. This cluster may be a repertoire-level signature.

Sorted libraries drew on around 1 million CD4+ or CD8+ T cells. Each CDR3 protein is one row after TCRdb ran MiXCR on the 5' RACE reads. Altogether about 10,000 distinct CDR3 sequences are present, about 22% being singletons, with the ten largest covering approximately 13%. The CDR3 length is 14 residues. V lost 4 bases to trimming and J lost 4 bases, with 14 bases between them. The germline V gene has CDR1 MGHRA and CDR2 YSYEKL. This sequence was found in a woman between 40 and 50 years old with multiple sclerosis. The chain is built from TRBV4-1 and TRBJ2-7; tentatively, D is TRBD1 or TRBD2 (5 bases each). What was sequenced was CD8+ T cells from blood. The CDR3 reads CASSLRDGNYEQYF. DNA of the CDR3: TGCGCCAGCAGCCTCCGGGACGGGAATTACGAGCAGTACTTC.